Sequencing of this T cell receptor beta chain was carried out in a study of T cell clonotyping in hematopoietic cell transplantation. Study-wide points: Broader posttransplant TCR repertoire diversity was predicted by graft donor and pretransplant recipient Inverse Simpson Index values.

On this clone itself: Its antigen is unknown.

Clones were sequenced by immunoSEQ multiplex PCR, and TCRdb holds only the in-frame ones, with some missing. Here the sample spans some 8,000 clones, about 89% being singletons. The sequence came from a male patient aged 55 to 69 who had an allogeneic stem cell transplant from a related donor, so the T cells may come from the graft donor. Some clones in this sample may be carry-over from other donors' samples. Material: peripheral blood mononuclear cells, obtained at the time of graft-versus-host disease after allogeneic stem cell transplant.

The CDR3 protein is CASSLTGAAGTEAFF. The CDR3, as DNA: TGTGCCAGCAGCTTGACAGGGGCCGCGGGCACTGAAGCTTTCTTT. The rearrangement joins TRBV9 to TRBJ1-1; 8 bases are a match to TRBD1. Trimming took 4 bases from V and 4 from J; bases not matched to a gene: 9. Germline V gene data show CDR1 as SGDLS and CDR2 as YYNGEE. The CDR3 loop spans 15 amino acids.